The next 23 T cell receptor beta chains were all read from a single sample in a study of blood T cell repertoires in COVID-19. The protocol was immunoSEQ multiplex PCR, while the TCRdb copy is restricted to in-frame clones and leaves out a portion. The table lists approximately 120,000 clones, 70% to 90% of them singletons. Sequencing was performed on peripheral blood. These receptors all stem from a woman at least 80 years old with acute or convalescent COVID-19.

The chain employs TRBV29-1 and TRBJ2-1, with D possibly being TRBD2 (5 bases). CDR3 size: 13 residues. Trimming removed 7 bases from V and 3 bases from J, with 13 bases in between. Germline-derived CDR1 and CDR2 are SQVTM and ANQGSEA. The CDR3 DNA reads TGCAGCGCGTACGGCGGGCTCTACAATGAGCAGTTCTTC. This codes for CSAYGGLYNEQFF.

V usage is TRBV6-5 and J usage is TRBJ1-3, with D perhaps matching TRBD1 (5 bases). CDR3 size: 14 residues. Trimming stripped 8 bases from V and 2 bases from J, with 13 bases between. Germline CDR1 MNHEY, CDR2 SVGAGI. The CDR3 spells CASDPGSAGNTIYF. For the CDR3, the DNA is TGTGCCAGCGATCCAGGGTCGGCTGGAAACACCATATATTTT.

The chain links TRBV10-3 to TRBJ1-2; the D gene is possibly TRBD1 (5 bases). The V gene lost 8 bases and the J gene lost 2 bases, with 12 bases spanning the gap. The germline V gene has CDR1 ENHRY and CDR2 SYGVKD. This CDR3 has 13 amino acids. In nucleotides, the CDR3 is TGTGCCATCTTTGGGGGGACGAACTATGGCTACACCTTC. Protein product: CAIFGGTNYGYTF.

This sequence joins TRBV19 and TRBJ2-6; D ambiguous. V shed 5 bases and J shed 1 base, with 18 bases lying between them. The V gene's germline CDR1 is LNHDA and CDR2 SQIVND (reference sequence). This CDR3 comprises 18 residues. Here the CDR3 reads CASSATTVYLSGANVLTF. CDR3 in DNA: TGTGCCAGTAGTGCGACCACAGTATATCTATCTGGGGCCAACGTCCTGACTTTC.

This clone was detected once. The chain employs TRBV6-2 or TRBV6-3 and TRBJ1-6; D gene uncertain. Germline V lookup: CDR1 MNHEY, CDR2 SVGEGT. V gave up 2 bases and J gave up 0 bases, with 8 bases separating them. The CDR3 sequence is 16 residues long. CDR3 sequence: CASSYAKSSYNSPLHF. The CDR3, as DNA: TGTGCCAGCAGTTACGCGAAAAGCTCCTATAATTCACCCCTCCACTTT.

The rearrangement uses TRBV7-2 and TRBJ1-1; tentatively, D is TRBD1 (6 bases). Germline-derived CDR1 and CDR2 are SGHTA and FQGNSA. The V and J ends lost 3 bases and 2 bases respectively, with 10 bases between them. The CDR3 consists of 14 residues. CDR3 loop: CASSLGHYNTEAFF. CDR3 sequence (DNA): TGTGCCAGCAGCTTGGGACACTATAACACTGAAGCTTTCTTT.

V gene TRBV12-3 or TRBV12-4 combines with J gene TRBJ1-5; possible D gene TRBD1, 5 bases. Trimming stripped 7 bases from V and 7 bases from J, with 14 bases between. The length of the CDR3 is 13 residues. The CDR3 region is CASTPQGGQPQHF. The CDR3 DNA reads as TGTGCCAGCACTCCCCAGGGAGGGCAGCCCCAGCATTTT.

The chain carries TRBV4-3 and TRBJ2-7, with TRBD1 identical over 8 bases. V lost 0 bases and J lost 2; bases outside the gene matches: 3. Germline-derived CDR1 and CDR2 are LGHNA and YSLEER. This CDR3 region has 15 residues. The CDR3 spells CASSQDRQGTYEQYF. CDR3 nucleotides: TGCGCCAGCAGCCAAGACAGACAGGGGACCTACGAGCAGTACTTC.

This clone has just one count. The genes are TRBV5-1 and TRBJ2-5; 7 bases line up with TRBD2. The V and J ends lost 0 bases and 2 bases, in that order; junction bases with no gene match: 7. The CDR3 runs 16 residues. Germline loops: CDR1 SGHRS, CDR2 YFSETQ. CDR3 amino acids: CASSLGVGAGQETQYF. Here the CDR3 DNA reads TGCGCCAGCAGCTTGGGAGTCGGAGCGGGGCAAGAGACCCAGTACTTC.

The chain couples TRBV6-1 to TRBJ1-5; 8 bases map to TRBD1. The CDR3 length is 14 residues. CDR1 and CDR2 (germline): MNHNS, SASEGT. J lost 9 bases, V lost 3 bases, and 7 bases had no gene match. The CDR3 nucleotides are TGTGCCAGCAGTGAGACAGGGGATGGTCGGCCCCAGCATTTT. It codes for CASSETGDGRPQHF.

The rearrangement uses TRBV14 and TRBJ1-2; 7 nucleotides match TRBD1. J gave up 2 bases and V 4 bases, and 4 bases lay outside the gene matches. Germline values: CDR1 SGHDN, CDR2 FVKESK. CDR3 length: 14 amino acids. CDR3 DNA: TGTGCCAGCAGCCTTTTGACAGGGAACTATGGCTACACCTTC. Translating it yields CASSLLTGNYGYTF.

This CDR3 is CASSLQGSYNEQFF. CDR3 nucleotide sequence: TGTGCCAGCAGCTTACAGGGCTCCTACAATGAGCAGTTCTTC. J is TRBJ2-1 and V is TRBV7-9, with D maybe TRBD1 (5 bases). This CDR3 has 14 amino acids. CDR1 is SEHNR, CDR2 FQNEAQ, per germline (reference sequence). V was cut by 2 bases and J by 0 bases, with 5 bases left in between. The full variable domain, completed using reference TRBV7-9 and TRBJ2-1, is DTGVSQNPRHKITKRGQNVTFRCDPISEHNRLYWYRQTLGQGPEFLTYFQNEAQLEKSRLLSDRFSAERPKGSFSTLEIQRTEQGDSAMYLCASSLQGSYNEQFFGPGTRLTVL.

The V gene is TRBV18, the J gene TRBJ2-7; TRBD1 aligns across 9 bases. With V trimmed by 0 bases and J by 4 bases, 1 base remained unmatched. CDR1 is KGHSH and CDR2 is LQKENI in the germline V gene. This CDR3 has 14 amino acids. CDR3 coding DNA: TGTGCCAGCTCACCACCTGGGACAGGGTACGAGCAGTACTTC. Protein sequence: CASSPPGTGYEQYF. Supplemented by reference TRBV18 and TRBJ2-7, the full variable domain reads NAGVMQNPRHLVRRRGQEARLRCSPMKGHSHVYWYRQLPEEGLKFMVYLQKENIIDESGMPKERFSAEFPKEGPSILRIQQVVRGDSAAYFCASSPPGTGYEQYFGPGTRLTVT.

The J gene is TRBJ2-6, the V gene TRBV9; tentatively, D is TRBD1 (5 bases). V was clipped by 0 bases and J by 0 bases, with 10 bases between them. Germline-derived CDR1 and CDR2 are SGDLS and YYNGEE. The CDR3 extends over 17 amino acids. The CDR3 coding sequence is TGTGCCAGCAGCGTAGTTCCAGGGAACTCTGGGGCCAACGTCCTGACTTTC. This translates into CASSVVPGNSGANVLTF.

The CDR3 protein is CASSRTGFEQYF. In nucleotides, the CDR3 is TGTGCCAGCAGTAGGACAGGGTTCGAGCAGTACTTC. This rearrangement joins TRBV2 to TRBJ2-7, with 8 bases identical to TRBD1. With V trimmed by 5 bases and J by 6 bases, 3 bases remained unmatched. The CDR3 runs to 12 residues. Germline V gene sequence: CDR1 SNHLY, CDR2 FYNNEI. The variable domain in full, completed from reference TRBV2 and TRBJ2-7, reads EPEVTQTPSHQVTQMGQEVILRCVPISNHLYFYWYRQILGQKVEFLVSFYNNEISEKSEIFDDQFSVERPDGSNFTLKIRSTKLEDSAMYFCASSRTGFEQYFGPGTRLTVT.

This clone was observed once. Other DNA variants within this sample encode the same CDR3. CDR3 residues: CASSPGYGYTF. The CDR3 bases are TGTGCCAGCAGCCCGGGCTATGGCTACACCTTC. J is TRBJ1-2 and V is TRBV7-9; no definite D call. The CDR3 has 11 residues. Per the germline V gene, CDR1 is SEHNR and CDR2 is FQNEAQ (reference sequence). V gave up 5 bases and J gave up 4 bases, with 5 bases separating them.

The J gene is TRBJ2-3, the V gene TRBV11-3; maybe TRBD2 (5 bases). Trimming left V 4 bases short and J 1 base short, with 9 bases between. This CDR3 spans 14 amino acids. In germline, CDR1 is SGHNT, CDR2 YENEEA. The CDR3 coding sequence is TGTGCCAGCAGCTCCACTAGGGGCACAGATACGCAGTATTTT. This codes for CASSSTRGTDTQYF.

The rearrangement joins TRBV7-2 to TRBJ1-5, with D tentatively TRBD1 (5 bases). V lost 1 base and J 1 base, leaving 17 bases between the germline ends. This CDR3 has 18 residues. Germline CDR1 SGHTA, CDR2 FQGNSA. The CDR3 DNA reads TGTGCCAGCAGCTTAGAAGGCCCTTGGACACAAAGCAATCAGCCCCAGCATTTT. Translated: CASSLEGPWTQSNQPQHF.

The V and J genes are TRBV6-5 and TRBJ1-6; D is perhaps TRBD1 (6 bases). Trimming left V 5 bases short and J 2 bases short, with 10 bases between. This CDR3 comprises 15 residues. Looked up from germline, CDR1 is MNHEY and CDR2 is SVGAGI. In DNA, the CDR3 is TGTGCCAGCAGTCCCCGGGACACCTATAATTCACCCCTCCACTTT. Its translation is CASSPRDTYNSPLHF.

This clone occurred once. The CDR3 reads CASEGFHEQYF. The CDR3 bases are TGTGCCAGCGAGGGATTCCACGAGCAGTACTTC. This chain joins TRBV7-9 and TRBJ2-7; D might be TRBD2 (5 bases). Per the germline V gene, CDR1 is SEHNR and CDR2 is FQNEAQ (reference sequence). With 8 bases removed from V and 5 bases from J, the gap between germline ends came to 10 bases. This CDR3 comprises 11 residues.

This clone was seen once. The chain has TRBV7-9 and TRBJ2-7; D is unresolved. The CDR3 is made up of 13 amino acids. V was trimmed by 7 bases and J by 2 bases, leaving 12 bases between them. CDR1 is SEHNR and CDR2 is FQNEAQ in the germline V gene (reference sequence). CDR3 in amino acids: CASMPLGPYEQYF. In nucleotides, the CDR3 is TGTGCCAGCATGCCTCTAGGTCCCTACGAGCAGTACTTC.

The chain is built from TRBV5-1 and TRBJ2-7; D is uncertain. This CDR3 is 14 amino acids long. Germline CDR1 reads SGHRS; CDR2 reads YFSETQ. Between the trimmed V and J ends, which lost 4 bases and 0 bases, there was a span of 11 bases. CDR3 in amino acids: CASSVDTSSYEQYF. The DNA of the CDR3 is TGCGCCAGCAGCGTAGACACGAGCTCCTACGAGCAGTACTTC.

This clone turned up a few times. The chain is built from TRBV24-1 and TRBJ1-5; D might be TRBD1 (6 bases). The CDR3 length is 14 residues. Deletions cut 7 bases from V and 3 bases from J, with 12 bases between. The germline gives CDR1 KGHDR, CDR2 SFDVKD. The CDR3 loop is CATSKGQNNQPQHF. CDR3 bases: TGTGCCACCAGCAAAGGACAGAACAATCAGCCCCAGCATTTT.